The rows below give T cell receptor beta chains drawn from one sample of a study of molecular identifiers for immune sequencing clone quantification. Each CDR3 protein gets one entry after TCRdb re-called the PCR reads with MiXCR. Of some 70,000 distinct CDR3 sequences in the sample, about a sixth were seen once. The source material was naive CD8+ T cells from blood, with Jurkat cell RNA spiked in. The receptors here all came from a human donor in good health. Some libraries in this study had Jurkat cell RNA spiked in. CDR3s include the opening cysteine and the closing phenylalanine or tryptophan. The D gene is left open where the match is weak. Rows may omit the clone size; those that give it use once, few, many or a size class.

CDR3 protein	CDR3 DNA	D gene	clone size	V gene	J gene
CSVEQANTGELFF	TGCAGCGTTGAACAGGCGAACACCGGGGAGCTGTTTTTT	-	many	TRBV29-1	TRBJ2-2
CASSELLSVSYQYF	TGTGCCAGCAGTGAATTGTTGTCCGTTAGCTATCAGTATTTT	-	many	TRBV25-1	TRBJ2-3
CASRGTQAVQAKNIQYF	TGTGCCAGCAGGGGAACCCAGGCCGTTCAAGCCAAAAACATTCAGTACTTC	-	many	TRBV6-1	TRBJ2-4
CASSLGDFTFSYNEQFF	TGTGCCAGCAGCTTAGGGGACTTCACATTCTCCTACAATGAGCAGTTCTTC	-	-	TRBV11-1	TRBJ2-1
CASSFVILGTQNSTDTQYF	TGTGCCAGCAGCTTCGTTATATTGGGGACACAGAATAGCACAGATACGCAGTATTTT	-	many	TRBV7-3	TRBJ2-3
CASSPGTSNEQFF	TGTGCCAGCAGTCCGGGGACTAGCAATGAGCAGTTCTTC	TRBD2	few	TRBV27	TRBJ2-1
CASSPDTDPQETQYF	TGCGCCAGCAGCCCTGATACCGACCCCCAAGAGACCCAGTACTTC	-	-	TRBV5-1	TRBJ2-5
CASSQYGTTGRESNYEQYF	TGCGCCAGCAGTCAATACGGTACCACGGGGCGGGAGAGTAATTACGAGCAGTACTTC	TRBD2	few	TRBV23-1	TRBJ2-7
CASSFLGGISYNEQFF	TGTGCCAGCAGCTTCTTGGGGGGGATCTCCTACAATGAGCAGTTCTTC	TRBD2	many	TRBV7-2	TRBJ2-1
CASSQEWVQGSYNSPLHF	TGTGCCAGCAGCCAAGAATGGGTACAGGGCTCCTATAATTCACCCCTCCACTTT	-	many	TRBV14	TRBJ1-6
CASSPGTGIDEQYF	TGCGCCAGCAGCCCCGGGACAGGGATCGACGAGCAGTACTTC	TRBD1	many	TRBV4-1	TRBJ2-7
CASSITLAGGRTEQFF	TGTGCCAGTAGTATAACGCTAGCGGGAGGGCGAACTGAGCAGTTCTTC	TRBD2	many	TRBV19	TRBJ2-1
CASSTGLAGGPFELYF	TGTGCCAGCAGTACCGGACTAGCGGGAGGGCCTTTTGAGCTGTACTTC	TRBD2	-	TRBV28	TRBJ2-7
CASRQQGHGNSPLHF	TGTGCCAGCAGGCAACAGGGGCATGGTAATTCACCCCTCCACTTT	TRBD1	many	TRBV6-5	TRBJ1-6
CASSLDRRFPNTGELFF	TGTGCCAGCAGCTTAGATCGCAGGTTTCCGAACACCGGGGAGCTGTTTTTT	-	many	TRBV7-8	TRBJ2-2
CSGKTGSSYNEQFF	TGCAGCGGAAAGACTGGGAGCTCCTACAATGAGCAGTTCTTC	-	many	TRBV29-1	TRBJ2-1
CASEPTLTGGLDTQYF	TGTGCCAGCGAGCCTACTCTGACAGGGGGCTTGGATACGCAGTATTTT	TRBD1	few	TRBV5-5	TRBJ2-3
CASSYSDNYEQYF	TGTGCCAGCAGTTACTCGGACAACTACGAGCAGTACTTC	-	many	TRBV6-2/TRBV6-3	TRBJ2-7
CASSYGGVSYEQYF	TGTGCCAGCAGTTACGGTGGGGTCTCCTACGAGCAGTACTTC	-	many	TRBV6-5	TRBJ2-7
CASSLIGNTKAFF	TGTGCCAGCAGTTTAATCGGGAACACTAAAGCTTTCTTT	-	-	TRBV27	TRBJ1-1
CASSFEVQYNEQFF	TGTGCCAGCAGCTTTGAGGTCCAATACAATGAGCAGTTCTTC	-	many	TRBV7-9	TRBJ2-1
CASSPRGHNEQFF	TGCGCCAGCAGCCCCCGGGGCCACAATGAGCAGTTCTTC	-	many	TRBV4-1	TRBJ2-1
CASSPRVVNTDTQYF	TGCGCCAGCAGCCCCCGAGTGGTAAACACGGATACGCAGTATTTT	-	many	TRBV4-3	TRBJ2-3
CASSRRDSVTDTQYF	TGTGCCAGCAGCCGCCGGGACAGTGTTACAGATACGCAGTATTTT	TRBD1	many	TRBV27	TRBJ2-3
CASSLGKQGATYEQYF	TGTGCCAGCAGCTTAGGGAAACAGGGGGCCACCTACGAGCAGTACTTC	TRBD1	-	TRBV11-2	TRBJ2-7
CASSVGGSTEAFF	TGTGCCAGCAGCGTAGGGGGCAGTACTGAAGCTTTCTTT	-	many	TRBV9	TRBJ1-1
CATSGSRGGNQPQHF	TGTGCCACCAGCGGGAGTCGGGGTGGCAATCAGCCCCAGCATTTT	-	many	TRBV15	TRBJ1-5
CATSSGLRDTPWRTEAFF	TGTGCCACCAGCAGCGGCCTCCGGGACACCCCGTGGCGCACTGAAGCTTTCTTT	-	few	TRBV15	TRBJ1-1
CASRFEAGTIQDTQYF	TGTGCCAGCAGGTTCGAGGCCGGGACTATACAGGATACGCAGTATTTT	TRBD2	many	TRBV28	TRBJ2-3
CASTGGGDYNEQFF	TGTGCCAGCACTGGTGGCGGAGACTACAATGAGCAGTTCTTC	-	many	TRBV6-1	TRBJ2-1
CASSLLADLYNEQFF	TGCGCCAGCAGCTTACTAGCGGACCTCTACAATGAGCAGTTCTTC	TRBD2	many	TRBV5-1	TRBJ2-1